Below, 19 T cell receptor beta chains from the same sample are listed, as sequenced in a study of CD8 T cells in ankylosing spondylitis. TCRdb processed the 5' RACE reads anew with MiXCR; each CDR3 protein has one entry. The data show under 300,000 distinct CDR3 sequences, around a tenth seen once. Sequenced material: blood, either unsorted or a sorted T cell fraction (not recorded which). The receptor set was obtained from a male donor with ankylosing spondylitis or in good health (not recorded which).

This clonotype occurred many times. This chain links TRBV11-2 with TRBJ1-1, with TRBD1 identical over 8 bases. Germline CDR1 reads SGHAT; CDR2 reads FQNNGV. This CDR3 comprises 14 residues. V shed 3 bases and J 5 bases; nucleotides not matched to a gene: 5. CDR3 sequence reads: CASSFGQGSTEAFF. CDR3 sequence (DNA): TGTGCCAGCAGCTTCGGACAGGGTAGTACTGAAGCTTTCTTT.

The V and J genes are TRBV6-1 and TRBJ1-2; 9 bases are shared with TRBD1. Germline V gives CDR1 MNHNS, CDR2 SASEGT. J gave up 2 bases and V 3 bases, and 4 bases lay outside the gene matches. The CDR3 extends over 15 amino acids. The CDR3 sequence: CASSDQQGANYGYTF. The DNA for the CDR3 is TGTGCCAGCAGTGATCAACAGGGGGCGAACTATGGCTACACCTTC.

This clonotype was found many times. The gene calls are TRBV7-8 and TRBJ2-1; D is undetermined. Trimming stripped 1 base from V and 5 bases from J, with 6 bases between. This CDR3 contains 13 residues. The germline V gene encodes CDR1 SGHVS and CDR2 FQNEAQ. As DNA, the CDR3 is TGTGCCAGCAGCTTAGACGGTAACAATGAGCAGTTCTTC. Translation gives CASSLDGNNEQFF.

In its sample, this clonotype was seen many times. The CDR3 DNA reads as TGCGCCAGCAGCCAAGAAGCAACGGGAAACATTCAGTACTTC. As protein: CASSQEATGNIQYF. The chain recombines TRBV4-1 with TRBJ2-4, with D unresolved. V dropped 0 bases and J dropped 6 bases, with 9 bases sitting between them. Germline values: CDR1 MGHRA, CDR2 YSYEKL. The CDR3 spans 14 residues.

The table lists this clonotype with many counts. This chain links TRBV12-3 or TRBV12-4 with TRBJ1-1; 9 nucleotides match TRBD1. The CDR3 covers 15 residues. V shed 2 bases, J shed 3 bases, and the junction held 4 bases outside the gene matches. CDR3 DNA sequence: TGTGCCAGCAGTTTAATGGACAGGGGTGACACTGAAGCTTTCTTT. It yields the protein CASSLMDRGDTEAFF.

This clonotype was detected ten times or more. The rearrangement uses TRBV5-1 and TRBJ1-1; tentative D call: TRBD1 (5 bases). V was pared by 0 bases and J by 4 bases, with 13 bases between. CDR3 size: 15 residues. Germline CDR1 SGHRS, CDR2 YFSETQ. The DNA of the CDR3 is TGCGCCAGCAGCTTGGGTATCGGGGGTTCCACTGAAGCTTTCTTT. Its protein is CASSLGIGGSTEAFF. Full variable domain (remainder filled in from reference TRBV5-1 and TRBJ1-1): KAGVTQTPRYLIKTRGQQVTLSCSPISGHRSVSWYQQTPGQGLQFLFEYFSETQRNKGNFPGRFSGRQFSNSRSEMNVSTLELGDSALYLCASSLGIGGSTEAFFGQGTRLTVV.

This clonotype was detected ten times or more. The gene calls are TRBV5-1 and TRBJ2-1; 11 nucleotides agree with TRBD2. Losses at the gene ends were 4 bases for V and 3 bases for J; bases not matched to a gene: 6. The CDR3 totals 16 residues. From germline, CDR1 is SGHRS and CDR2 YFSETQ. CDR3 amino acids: CASSGWTSGFYNEQFF. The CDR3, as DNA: TGCGCCAGCAGCGGGTGGACTAGCGGGTTCTACAATGAGCAGTTCTTC.

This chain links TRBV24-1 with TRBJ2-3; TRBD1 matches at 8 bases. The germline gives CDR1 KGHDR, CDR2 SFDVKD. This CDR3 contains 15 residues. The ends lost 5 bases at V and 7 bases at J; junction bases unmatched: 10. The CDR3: CATSVLGQEGNTQYF. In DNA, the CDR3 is TGTGCCACCAGTGTCCTGGGACAGGAGGGAAATACGCAGTATTTT.

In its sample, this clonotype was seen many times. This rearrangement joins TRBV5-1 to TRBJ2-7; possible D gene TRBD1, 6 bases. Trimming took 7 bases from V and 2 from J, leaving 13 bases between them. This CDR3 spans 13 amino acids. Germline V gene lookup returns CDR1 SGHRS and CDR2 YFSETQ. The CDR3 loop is CASREGQPYEQYF. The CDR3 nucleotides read TGCGCCAGCCGTGAAGGACAGCCCTACGAGCAGTACTTC.

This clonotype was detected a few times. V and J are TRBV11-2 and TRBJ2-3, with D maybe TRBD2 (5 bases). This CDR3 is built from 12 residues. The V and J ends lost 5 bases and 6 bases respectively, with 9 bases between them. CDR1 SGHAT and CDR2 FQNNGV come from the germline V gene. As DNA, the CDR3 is TGTGCCAGCAGCCGACTATCGGATACGCAGTATTTT. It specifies CASSRLSDTQYF.

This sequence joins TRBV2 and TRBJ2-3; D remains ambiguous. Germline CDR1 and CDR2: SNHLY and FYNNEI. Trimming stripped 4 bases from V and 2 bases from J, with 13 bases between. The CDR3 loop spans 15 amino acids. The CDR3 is CASSGFASVTDTQYF. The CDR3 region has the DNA TGTGCCAGCAGTGGGTTCGCATCGGTCACAGATACGCAGTATTTT.

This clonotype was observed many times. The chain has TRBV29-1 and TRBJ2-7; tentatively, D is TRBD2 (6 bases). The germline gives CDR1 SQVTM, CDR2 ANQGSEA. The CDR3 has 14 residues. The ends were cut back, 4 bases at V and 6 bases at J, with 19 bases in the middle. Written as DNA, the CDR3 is TGCAGCGTTGCGTTCGCGTCGGGAGTACGCGAGCAGTACTTC. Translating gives CSVAFASGVREQYF.

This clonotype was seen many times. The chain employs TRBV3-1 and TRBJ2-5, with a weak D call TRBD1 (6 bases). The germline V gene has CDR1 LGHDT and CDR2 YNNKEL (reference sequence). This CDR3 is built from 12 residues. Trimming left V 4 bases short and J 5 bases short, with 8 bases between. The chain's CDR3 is CASSRTGETQYF. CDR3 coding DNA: TGTGCCAGCAGCCGAACAGGGGAGACCCAGTACTTC.

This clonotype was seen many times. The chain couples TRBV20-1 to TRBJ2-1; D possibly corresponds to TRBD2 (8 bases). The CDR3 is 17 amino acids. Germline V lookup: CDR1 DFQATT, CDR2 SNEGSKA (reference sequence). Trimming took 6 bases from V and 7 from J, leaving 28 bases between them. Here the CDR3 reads CSAPKVAGRGLINEQFF. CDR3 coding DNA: TGCAGTGCGCCGAAGGTAGCGGGGAGGGGGCTTATAAATGAGCAGTTCTTC.

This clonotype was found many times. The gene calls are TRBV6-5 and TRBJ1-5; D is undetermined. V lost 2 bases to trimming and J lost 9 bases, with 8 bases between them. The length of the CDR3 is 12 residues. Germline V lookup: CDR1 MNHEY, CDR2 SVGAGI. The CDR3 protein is CASSYPGGPQHF. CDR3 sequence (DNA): TGTGCCAGCAGTTACCCTGGAGGGCCCCAGCATTTT.

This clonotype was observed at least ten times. As DNA, the CDR3 is TGTGCCACCAGTGATCCCCCCGACAATGAGCAGTTCTTC. The encoded protein is CATSDPPDNEQFF. The chain joins TRBV24-1 to TRBJ2-1; D gene unclear. V was pared by 3 bases and J by 5 bases, with 7 bases between. Germline CDR1 reads KGHDR; CDR2 reads SFDVKD. The CDR3 is made up of 13 amino acids.

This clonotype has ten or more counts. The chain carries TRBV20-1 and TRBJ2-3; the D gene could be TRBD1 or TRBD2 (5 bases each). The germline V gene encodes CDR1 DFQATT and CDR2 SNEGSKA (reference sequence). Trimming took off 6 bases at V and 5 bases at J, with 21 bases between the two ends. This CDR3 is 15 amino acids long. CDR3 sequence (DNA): TGCAGTGCCCCGACAGCGGTGGGTGGAGAAGATACGCAGTATTTT. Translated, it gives CSAPTAVGGEDTQYF.

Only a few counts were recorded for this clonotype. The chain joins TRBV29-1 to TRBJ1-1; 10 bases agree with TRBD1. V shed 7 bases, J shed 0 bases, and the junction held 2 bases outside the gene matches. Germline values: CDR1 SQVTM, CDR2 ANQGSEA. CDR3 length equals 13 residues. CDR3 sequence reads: CSGDRGLNTEAFF. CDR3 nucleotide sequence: TGCAGCGGGGACAGGGGTTTGAACACTGAAGCTTTCTTT.

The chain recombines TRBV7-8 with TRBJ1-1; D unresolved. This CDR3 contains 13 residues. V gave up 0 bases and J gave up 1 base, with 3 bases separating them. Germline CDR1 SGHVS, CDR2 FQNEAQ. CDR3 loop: CASSLAPNTEAFF. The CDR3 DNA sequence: TGTGCCAGCAGCTTAGCGCCGAACACTGAAGCTTTCTTT.